One and the same sample provided the 4 T cell receptor beta chains below, sequenced in a study of regulatory and conventional T cells in RAG deficiency. Libraries were prepared by immunoSEQ multiplex PCR; TCRdb keeps only in-frame clonotypes and omits some of them. The sample has roughly 1,000 clones, 65% to 85% seen once. The sorted conventional CD4+ T cells were CD25-low and CD127-high, with genomic DNA sequenced. The sequencing sample was made of CD4+ effector T cells sorted from blood. These receptors originate from a human donor with RAG deficiency presenting as combined immunodeficiency.

This clone occurred a few times. The chain combines TRBV6-5 with TRBJ1-4; no firm D call. CDR3 length equals 15 residues. The germline gives CDR1 MNHEY, CDR2 SVGAGI. The V and J ends lost 0 bases and 8 bases respectively, with 13 bases between them. For the CDR3, the DNA is TGTGCCAGCAGTTACTCGTTTTTCCCCCAAGAAAAACTGTTTTTT. It yields the protein CASSYSFFPQEKLFF.

The chain recombines TRBV6-6 with TRBJ2-3, with D unresolved. Trimming removed 2 bases at V and 4 bases at J, with 1 base between. The CDR3 consists of 11 residues. In germline, CDR1 is MNHNY, CDR2 SVGAGI (reference sequence). In nucleotides, the CDR3 is TGTGCCAGCAGTTACCCAGATACGCAGTATTTT. It specifies CASSYPDTQYF.

This clone was observed a few times. The genes are TRBV4-3 and TRBJ1-3; no clear D gene. The CDR3 is 13 amino acids. V shed 1 base and J shed 2 bases, with 3 bases lying between them. In germline, CDR1 is LGHNA, CDR2 YSLEER. The CDR3 region has the DNA TGCGCCAGCAGCCAAGTCGCTGGAAACACCATATATTTT. Protein: CASSQVAGNTIYF.

V and J are TRBV30 and TRBJ1-5; D not resolved. V was trimmed by 3 bases and J by 0 bases, leaving 6 bases between them. CDR1 and CDR2 (germline): GTSNPN, SVGIG (reference sequence). The CDR3 contains 13 residues. The CDR3 coding sequence is TGTGCCTGGAGGGGCTATAGCAATCAGCCCCAGCATTTT. Amino acids: CAWRGYSNQPQHF.